Listed here are 18 T cell receptor beta chains from one sample, sequenced in a study of chemoradiotherapy in HPV16-positive cancers. Assay: immunoSEQ multiplex PCR; the TCRdb copy retains only in-frame clones and omits some. The sample has tens of thousands of clones, roughly 94% seen once. This sample was gathered from a patient who underwent chemoradiotherapy. These receptor sequences come from a human donor with HPV-associated anogenital cancer.

The chain has TRBV7-3 and TRBJ1-1; TRBD1 aligns across 12 bases. Germline V gene lookup returns CDR1 SGHTA and CDR2 FQGTGA. The CDR3 runs to 17 residues. V lost 4 bases and J lost 1; bases outside the gene matches: 7. CDR3 sequence: CASSSTGTGGGNTEAFF. The CDR3 DNA is TGTGCCAGCAGCTCTACCGGGACAGGGGGCGGGAACACTGAAGCTTTCTTT.

The genes are TRBV9 and TRBJ2-5; the match to TRBD2 covers 8 bases. Germline V gene data show CDR1 as SGDLS and CDR2 as YYNGEE. V was clipped by 2 bases and J by 5 bases; unmatched bases: 8. This CDR3 has 15 amino acids. As DNA, the CDR3 is TGTGCCAGCAGCGTTGGGACTAGAAGAATTGAGACCCAGTACTTC. Translating gives CASSVGTRRIETQYF.

The chain employs TRBV7-9 and TRBJ2-6; D may be TRBD1 or TRBD2 (5 bases each). V was trimmed by 5 bases and J by 0 bases, leaving 14 bases between them. Germline V gene sequence: CDR1 SEHNR, CDR2 FQNEAQ (reference sequence). The CDR3 is 17 amino acids. The CDR3 sequence: CASSPGTINSGANVLTF. Written as DNA, the CDR3 is TGTGCCAGCAGCCCCGGGACGATTAACTCTGGGGCCAACGTCCTGACTTTC.

This rearrangement joins TRBV19 to TRBJ2-1; 8 bases align to TRBD2. Germline V gives CDR1 LNHDA, CDR2 SQIVND (reference sequence). V was clipped by 3 bases and J by 4 bases; unmatched bases: 11. This CDR3 is built from 17 residues. This CDR3 is CASSISSSGSVYNEQFF. CDR3 coding DNA: TGTGCCAGTAGTATCTCATCAAGCGGGAGTGTGTACAATGAGCAGTTCTTC.

The CDR3 DNA reads TGTGCCAGCAGTGCTGGCGGGAGATCCCACGAGCAGTACTTC. Residues: CASSAGGRSHEQYF. V gene TRBV6-4 combines with J gene TRBJ2-7, with 7 bases that match TRBD2. The germline CDR1 and CDR2 sequences are MRHNA and SNTAGT. The J segment lost 5 bases and the V segment lost 4 bases, leaving 8 bases of the junction unmatched. This CDR3 has 14 amino acids.

The V and J genes are TRBV19 and TRBJ1-2, with no clear D. Germline V lookup: CDR1 LNHDA, CDR2 SQIVND (reference sequence). The germline V and J ends were trimmed by 7 bases and 1 base, with 13 bases remaining between them. This CDR3 region has 14 residues. The DNA for the CDR3 is TGTGCCAGTAAAGTGCGGGGAGTTAACTATGGCTACACCTTC. The encoded protein is CASKVRGVNYGYTF.

CDR3 protein: CASSLTGAGPEQYF. In nucleotides, the CDR3 is TGTGCCAGCAGCCTTACGGGAGCAGGGCCCGAGCAGTACTTC. The V and J genes are TRBV7-9 and TRBJ2-7; possible D gene TRBD2, 6 bases. CDR1 and CDR2 (germline): SEHNR, FQNEAQ (reference sequence). The CDR3 consists of 14 residues. Trimming left V 5 bases short and J 6 bases short, with 17 bases between. The full variable domain, with the rest looked up from reference TRBV7-9 and TRBJ2-7, is DTGVSQNPRHKITKRGQNVTFRCDPISEHNRLYWYRQTLGQGPEFLTYFQNEAQLEKSRLLSDRFSAERPKGSFSTLEIQRTEQGDSAMYLCASSLTGAGPEQYFGPGTRLTVT.

The chain recombines TRBV7-9 with TRBJ1-4; D is unresolved. There are 16 residues in the CDR3. Germline CDR1 reads SEHNR; CDR2 reads FQNEAQ (reference sequence). The V and J ends lost 2 bases and 2 bases respectively, with 12 bases between them. CDR3 in amino acids: CASSLTRGRTNEKLFF. The CDR3 DNA follows: TGTGCCAGCAGCTTAACCCGAGGACGGACTAATGAAAAACTGTTTTTT.

CDR3 bases: TGTGCCAGCAGCATCGCGGGTCCCTACAATGAGCAGTTCTTC. Translation: CASSIAGPYNEQFF. The chain joins TRBV7-2 to TRBJ2-1; maybe TRBD2 (5 bases). V lost 5 bases to trimming and J lost 2 bases, with 10 bases between them. The CDR3 is made up of 14 amino acids. CDR1 and CDR2 from the germline V gene are SGHTA and FQGNSA.

This chain's CDR3 is CASRYQGRGYTF. The CDR3, as DNA: TGTGCCAGTAGATACCAGGGGAGGGGCTACACCTTC. This rearrangement joins TRBV19 to TRBJ1-2; tentative D call: TRBD1 (6 bases). Germline CDR1 and CDR2: LNHDA and SQIVND (reference sequence). The CDR3 is made up of 12 amino acids. V was clipped by 6 bases and J by 8 bases, with 13 bases between them.

The chain combines TRBV5-5 with TRBJ2-7; D is possibly TRBD2 (6 bases). The CDR3 has 15 residues. The germline V gene encodes CDR1 SGHKS and CDR2 YYEKEE (reference sequence). The germline V and J ends were trimmed by 2 bases and 0 bases, with 12 bases remaining between them. The CDR3 bases are TGTGCCAGCAGCTTCTTAGCGGAGCTCTCCTACGAGCAGTACTTC. It is translated as CASSFLAELSYEQYF.

The sample holds one count of this clone. The gene calls are TRBV5-4 and TRBJ1-2; 7 nucleotides match TRBD1. After removal of 5 bases from V and 7 bases from J, the junction contained 11 bases not matched to a gene. The CDR3 spans 14 residues. CDR1 is SGHNT and CDR2 is YYREEE in the germline V gene (reference sequence). CDR3 coding DNA: TGTGCCAGCAGTTGGCAAGGGGGCGATGGTGGCTACACCTTC. Translating gives CASSWQGGDGGYTF.

The chain recombines TRBV28 with TRBJ2-3; weak D call: TRBD1 (6 bases). The CDR3 runs 17 residues. V was cut by 6 bases and J by 0 bases, with 19 bases left in between. Germline V gene sequence: CDR1 MDHEN, CDR2 SYDVKM. CDR3 nucleotide sequence: TGTGCCAGCAGCGTCCCCTTAACAGGGACAAGCACAGATACGCAGTATTTT. Translating it yields CASSVPLTGTSTDTQYF.

This rearrangement joins TRBV14 to TRBJ2-7; TRBD2 matches at 7 bases. CDR3 length: 14 residues. V lost 3 bases and J lost 5; bases outside the gene matches: 7. Per the germline V gene, CDR1 is SGHDN and CDR2 is FVKESK. This chain's CDR3 is CASSHGGGTHEQYF. For the CDR3, the DNA is TGTGCCAGCAGCCACGGCGGGGGAACCCACGAGCAGTACTTC.

The chain carries TRBV11-2 and TRBJ2-2; perhaps TRBD1 as D (6 bases). Looked up from germline, CDR1 is SGHAT and CDR2 is FQNNGV. Trimming cost V 5 bases and J 2 bases, with 12 bases left between them. The CDR3 has 15 residues. The CDR3 DNA reads as TGTGCCAGCAGCCCATGGACAGCCAACACCGGGGAGCTGTTTTTT. This codes for CASSPWTANTGELFF.

The chain links TRBV5-1 to TRBJ2-3; 7 nucleotides align to TRBD2. The CDR3 loop spans 15 amino acids. Looked up from germline, CDR1 is SGHRS and CDR2 is YFSETQ. J gave up 1 base and V 5 bases, and 7 bases lay outside the gene matches. The CDR3 DNA reads as TGCGCCAGCAGGTGGGGGGGTCGAGGCACAGATACGCAGTATTTT. It specifies CASRWGGRGTDTQYF.

V and J are TRBV5-1 and TRBJ2-5; no clear D gene. In germline, CDR1 is SGHRS, CDR2 YFSETQ. V was pared by 0 bases and J by 1 base, with 7 bases between. This CDR3 spans 14 amino acids. This chain's CDR3 is CASSLGNFQETQYF. The CDR3 coding sequence is TGCGCCAGCAGCTTGGGGAATTTCCAAGAGACCCAGTACTTC.

The chain uses TRBV9 and TRBJ2-1; D remains unclear. The CDR3 is made up of 14 amino acids. With 0 bases removed from V and 5 bases from J, the gap between germline ends came to 9 bases. Germline CDR1 is SGDLS and CDR2 is YYNGEE. As DNA, the CDR3 is TGTGCCAGCAGCGTAGCTTCACGTCACAATGAGCAGTTCTTC. Residues: CASSVASRHNEQFF.